This TCR beta chain is from a study of cytomegalovirus exposure and HLA in healthy donors. Study-wide findings and caveats: Some public TCRs appeared in many individuals, while most sequences were rare. The authors listed 164 TCR beta chains as cytomegalovirus-associated. Later, an analysis showed that TCR beta chains associated with HLA were more clonally expanded than others that were equally common. The CMV antigen specificity of a few CMV-associated chains was confirmed through in vitro analysis.

With 60 Vbeta and 13 Jbeta primers, the PCR was carried out. Libraries were prepared by immunoSEQ multiplex PCR; TCRdb keeps only in-frame clonotypes and omits some of them. Of over 100,000 clones in the sample, around four fifths were seen once. Trimming took 6 bases from V and 0 from J, leaving 14 bases between them. The CDR3 runs to 15 residues. Germline CDR1 and CDR2: SNHLY and FYNNEI. Concerning this clone: Its antigen is not identified.

The TCR was taken from a male donor in good health and CMV-seronegative. V usage is TRBV2 and J usage is TRBJ1-1; maybe TRBD1 (5 bases). Sequencing was performed on PBMCs. The CDR3 DNA sequence: TGTGCCAGCAGGGTCGGGGGGGTCTTGAACACTGAAGCTTTCTTT. Protein: CASRVGGVLNTEAFF.